Sequencing of this TCR beta chain was carried out in a study of blood T cell repertoires in COVID-19. Assay: immunoSEQ multiplex PCR; the TCRdb copy retains only in-frame clones and omits some. The data contain fewer than 250,000 clones, roughly 88% of them singletons. V dropped 6 bases and J dropped 4; count of bases not matched to a gene: 8. The CDR3 length is 15 residues. Germline-derived CDR1 and CDR2 are SNHLY and FYNNEI. Sequencing was done on a sample of PBMCs or T cells enriched from blood (not recorded which). The sequence came from a woman in her fifties or sixties who had recovered from COVID-19. The chain uses TRBV2 and TRBJ1-4; 7 nucleotides agree with TRBD1. This chain's CDR3 is CASSALTGINEKLFF. CDR3 nucleotide sequence: TGTGCCAGCAGCGCCCTGACAGGGATTAATGAAAAACTGTTTTTT.